This TCR beta chain was captured in a study of T cell repertoires in aging, cancer and after chemotherapy. Overall study context: Six age groups, ranging from 30 or younger to 70 or older, included the donors. Pre- and post-chemotherapy samples were paired from chronic lymphocytic leukemia patients treated with fludarabine- or bendamustine-based regimens.

TCR beta rearrangements were amplified from peripheral blood genomic DNA. TRB rearrangements spanning V, D and J were amplified using mixed TRB-A/B primers. TCRdb re-called the multiplex PCR reads with MiXCR, one entry per CDR3 protein. The profile covers around 2,000 distinct CDR3 sequences, with roughly three fifths appearing a single time and 50% to 65% taken by the ten largest. The junction had 9 bases not matched to a gene; V was cut back by 2 bases and J by 0 bases. Germline V gene sequence: CDR1 MNHGY, CDR2 SVAAGI. The CDR3 length is 18 residues. The sample taken for sequencing was blood. This receptor was identified in a human donor with a blood cancer. The V call is TRBV6-9, the J call TRBJ2-2; 7 nucleotides agree with TRBD2. CDR3 bases: TGTGCCAGCAGTTATCGACCCTTAGCGGGTCCGAACACCGGGGAGCTGTTTTTT. It yields the protein CASSYRPLAGPNTGELFF.